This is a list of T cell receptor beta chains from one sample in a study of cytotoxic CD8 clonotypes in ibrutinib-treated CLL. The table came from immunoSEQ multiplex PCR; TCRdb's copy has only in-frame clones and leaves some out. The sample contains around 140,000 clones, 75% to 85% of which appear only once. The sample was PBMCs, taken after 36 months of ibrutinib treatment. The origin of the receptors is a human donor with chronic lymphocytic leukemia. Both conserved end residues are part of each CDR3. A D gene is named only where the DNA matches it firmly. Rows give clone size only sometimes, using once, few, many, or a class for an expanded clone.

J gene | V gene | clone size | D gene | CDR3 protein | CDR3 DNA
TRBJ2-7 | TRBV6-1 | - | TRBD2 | CASSVLAGIYEQYF | TGTGCCAGCAGTGTACTAGCGGGCATCTACGAGCAGTACTTC
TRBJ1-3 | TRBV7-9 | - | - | CASSLYSTSSGNTIYF | TGTGCCAGCAGCTTATATTCCACCTCCTCTGGAAACACCATATATTTT
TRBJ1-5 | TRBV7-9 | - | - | CASSLGRWAGEPQHF | TGTGCCAGCAGCTTAGGGAGATGGGCGGGGGAGCCCCAGCATTTT
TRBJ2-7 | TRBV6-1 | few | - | CASREGQSYEQYF | TGTGCCAGCAGGGAAGGACAGTCCTACGAGCAGTACTTC
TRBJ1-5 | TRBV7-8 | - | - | CASSPFRGIQPQHF | TGTGCCAGCAGCCCGTTTCGCGGGATTCAGCCCCAGCATTTT
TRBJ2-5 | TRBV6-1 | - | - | CASSSRIGVETQYF | TGTGCCAGCAGTAGCAGGATTGGCGTTGAGACCCAGTACTTC
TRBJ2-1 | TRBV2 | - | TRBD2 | CASSEELAGETEQFF | TGTGCCAGCAGTGAAGAACTAGCGGGAGAAACTGAGCAGTTCTTC
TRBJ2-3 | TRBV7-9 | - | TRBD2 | CASSFAGVSDTQYF | TGTGCCAGCAGCTTCGCGGGGGTATCGGATACGCAGTATTTT
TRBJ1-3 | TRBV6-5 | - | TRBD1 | CASSMDRGNTIYF | TGTGCCAGCAGCATGGACAGGGGAAACACCATATATTTT
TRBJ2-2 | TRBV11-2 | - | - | CASSFGLAGELFF | TGTGCCAGCAGCTTCGGCCTGGCCGGGGAGCTGTTTTTT
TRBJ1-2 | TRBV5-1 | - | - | CASSLAGRDYGYTF | TGCGCCAGCAGCTTGGCAGGAAGGGACTATGGCTACACCTTC
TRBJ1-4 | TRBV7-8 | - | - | CASSQRTEPFKKLFF | TGTGCCAGCAGCCAGAGGACCGAGCCCTTCAAAAAACTGTTTTTT
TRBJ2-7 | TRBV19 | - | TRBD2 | CASSLPGLADEQYF | TGTGCCAGTAGCCTCCCGGGACTAGCGGACGAGCAGTACTTC
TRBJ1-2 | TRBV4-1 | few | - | CASSKDVKGNGYTF | TGCGCCAGCAGCAAGGACGTAAAGGGGAACGGCTACACCTTC
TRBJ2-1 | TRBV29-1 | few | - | CSVKYPAHNEQFF | TGCAGCGTTAAATACCCTGCCCACAATGAGCAGTTCTTC
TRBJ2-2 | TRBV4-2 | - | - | CASSQGILDPNTGELFF | TGTGCCAGCAGCCAAGGAATCCTAGATCCGAACACCGGGGAGCTGTTTTTT
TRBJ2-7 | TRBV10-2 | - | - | CASRNVGLFYEQYF | TGCGCCAGCAGAAACGTTGGTTTATTCTACGAGCAGTACTTC
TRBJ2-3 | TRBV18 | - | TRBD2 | CASSPRRGDTDTQYF | TGTGCCAGCTCACCAAGGCGGGGGGACACAGATACGCAGTATTTT
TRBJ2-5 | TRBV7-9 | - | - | CASSRTETQYF | TGTGCCAGCAGCCGCACCGAGACCCAGTACTTC
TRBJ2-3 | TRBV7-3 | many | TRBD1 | CASSAWGQGFTDTQYF | TGTGCCAGCAGCGCCTGGGGACAGGGATTCACAGATACGCAGTATTTT
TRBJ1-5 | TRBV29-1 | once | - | CSVLRDRDGPQHF | TGCAGCGTCCTCCGGGACCGGGACGGGCCCCAGCATTTT
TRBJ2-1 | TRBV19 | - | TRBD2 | CASSILSEREYEQFF | TGTGCCAGTAGTATTCTCTCTGAGCGGGAGTATGAGCAGTTCTTC
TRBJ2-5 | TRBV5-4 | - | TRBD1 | CASSLFQGAGETQYF | TGTGCCAGCAGCTTGTTTCAGGGGGCGGGAGAGACCCAGTACTTC
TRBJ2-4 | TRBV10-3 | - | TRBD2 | CATGDAGVAKNIQYF | TGTGCCACCGGAGATGCGGGAGTAGCCAAAAACATTCAGTACTTC
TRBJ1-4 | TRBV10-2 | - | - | CASSDAGRSNEKLFF | TGCGCCAGCAGTGATGCGGGTCGGTCTAATGAAAAACTGTTTTTT
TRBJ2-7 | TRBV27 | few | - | CASSASDKPYEQYF | TGTGCCAGCAGTGCGTCGGACAAGCCCTACGAGCAGTACTTC
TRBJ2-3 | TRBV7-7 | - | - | CASSSRAGQSTDTQYF | TGTGCCAGCAGCTCCAGGGCGGGACAGAGCACAGATACGCAGTATTTT